Following are 9 T cell receptor beta chains from one sample sequenced in a study of T-cell memory formation after mild COVID-19. TCRdb itself ran the 5' RACE reads through MiXCR, one entry per CDR3 protein. The sample lists about half a million distinct CDR3 sequences, around a sixth seen once, with about 12% in the top ten. The specimen sequenced was PBMCs or a T cell subset sorted from them (not recorded which). These receptors all come from an adult woman who had mild COVID-19 (a few samples of this study predate the infection). Cell type and time point are not known.

This clonotype was seen more than once but under ten times. The chain carries TRBV27 and TRBJ1-5, with 10 nucleotides matching TRBD1. The CDR3 has 15 residues. V was clipped by 6 bases and J by 5 bases; unmatched bases: 7. Germline V gene sequence: CDR1 MNHEY, CDR2 SMNVEV (reference sequence). The CDR3 region is CASSSLGTGDQPQHF. For the CDR3, the DNA is TGTGCCAGCAGCTCCCTCGGGACAGGGGATCAGCCCCAGCATTTT.

This clonotype was counted at least ten times. CDR3 region: CASSQALAGGLFTDTQYF. In nucleotides, the CDR3 is TGTGCCAGCAGCCAAGCGCTGGCTGGGGGCCTTTTCACAGATACGCAGTATTTT. This chain joins TRBV4-2 and TRBJ2-3; possible D gene TRBD1, 6 bases. V was clipped by 1 base and J by 2 bases, with 19 bases between them. The CDR3 contains 18 residues. The V gene's germline CDR1 is LGHNA and CDR2 YNFKEQ.

This clonotype was counted between two and nine times. V usage is TRBV20-1 and J usage is TRBJ1-1; D is ambiguous. Trimming cost V 5 bases and J 6 bases, with 7 bases left between them. CDR3 length equals 10 residues. CDR1 DFQATT and CDR2 SNEGSKA come from the germline V gene (reference sequence). The CDR3 DNA is TGCAGTGCTTGGGCGGCTGAAGCTTTCTTT. Protein sequence: CSAWAAEAFF.

The genes are TRBV6-5 and TRBJ2-5, with TRBD2 matching over 10 bases. Germline values: CDR1 MNHEY, CDR2 SVGAGI. The CDR3 is 16 amino acids. Trimming cost V 2 bases and J 4 bases; bases outside gene matches: 7. This CDR3 reads CASSYLAGVGAETQYF. In DNA, the CDR3 is TGTGCCAGCAGTTACCTAGCGGGAGTGGGGGCAGAGACCCAGTACTTC.

This clonotype appeared a few times. V is TRBV14 and J is TRBJ2-1, with 7 bases that match TRBD1. This CDR3 has 16 residues. J was trimmed by 3 bases and V by 4 bases; bases with no gene match: 9. CDR1 and CDR2 from the germline V gene are SGHDN and FVKESK. In DNA, the CDR3 is TGTGCCAGCAGCCTCCCTCGGGACAGAGGCTACAATGAGCAGTTCTTC. Translated, it gives CASSLPRDRGYNEQFF.

This clonotype was counted only a few times. The gene calls are TRBV15 and TRBJ2-7; TRBD1 is a possible D gene (6 bases). V lost 3 bases and J lost 1, with 13 bases in between. Germline loops: CDR1 LNHNV, CDR2 YYDKDF (reference sequence). The CDR3 covers 15 residues. CDR3 protein: CATSSVRGKSYEQYF. DNA for the CDR3: TGTGCCACCAGCAGTGTCAGGGGAAAATCCTACGAGCAGTACTTC.

In its sample, this clonotype was seen a few times. The chain joins TRBV27 to TRBJ1-2; D gene ambiguous. V dropped 5 bases and J dropped 7 bases, with 14 bases sitting between them. Germline values: CDR1 MNHEY, CDR2 SMNVEV (reference sequence). The CDR3 totals 13 residues. CDR3 nucleotide sequence: TGTGCCAGCAGTCCGAGCGGGGTTCGTGGCTACACCTTC. As protein: CASSPSGVRGYTF.

This clonotype was detected many times. The chain uses TRBV5-1 and TRBJ2-7, with TRBD1 matching 8 bases. Trimming removed 3 bases from V and 3 bases from J; junction bases left unmatched: 5. Germline values: CDR1 SGHRS, CDR2 YFSETQ. This CDR3 region has 14 residues. CDR3 nucleotide sequence: TGCGCCAGCAGCTCACGACAGGGGAACTACGAGCAGTACTTC. Its translation: CASSSRQGNYEQYF.

This rearrangement joins TRBV7-3 to TRBJ2-1, with 8 bases fitting TRBD2. CDR3 size: 16 residues. The ends lost 2 bases at V and 5 bases at J; junction bases unmatched: 8. Germline CDR1 and CDR2: SGHTA and FQGTGA. The CDR3 nucleotides are TGTGCCAGCAGCTTAGCAGGGCGGGGGGAACACAATGAGCAGTTCTTC. Translated, it gives CASSLAGRGEHNEQFF.